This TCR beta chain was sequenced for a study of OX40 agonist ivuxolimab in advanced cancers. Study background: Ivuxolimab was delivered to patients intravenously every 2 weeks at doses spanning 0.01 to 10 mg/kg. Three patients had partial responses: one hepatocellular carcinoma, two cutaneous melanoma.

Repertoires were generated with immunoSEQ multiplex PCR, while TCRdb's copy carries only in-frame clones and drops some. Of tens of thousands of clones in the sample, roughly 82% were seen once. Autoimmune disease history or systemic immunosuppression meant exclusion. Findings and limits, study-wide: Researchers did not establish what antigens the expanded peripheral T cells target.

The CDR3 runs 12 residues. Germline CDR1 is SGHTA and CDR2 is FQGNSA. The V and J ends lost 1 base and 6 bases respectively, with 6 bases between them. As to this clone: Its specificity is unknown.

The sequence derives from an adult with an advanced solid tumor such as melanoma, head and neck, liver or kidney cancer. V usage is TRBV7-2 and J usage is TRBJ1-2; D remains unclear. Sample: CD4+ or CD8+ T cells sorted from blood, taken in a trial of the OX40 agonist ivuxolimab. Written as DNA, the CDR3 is TGTGCCAGCAGCTTAGAATTCCATGGCTACACCTTC. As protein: CASSLEFHGYTF.